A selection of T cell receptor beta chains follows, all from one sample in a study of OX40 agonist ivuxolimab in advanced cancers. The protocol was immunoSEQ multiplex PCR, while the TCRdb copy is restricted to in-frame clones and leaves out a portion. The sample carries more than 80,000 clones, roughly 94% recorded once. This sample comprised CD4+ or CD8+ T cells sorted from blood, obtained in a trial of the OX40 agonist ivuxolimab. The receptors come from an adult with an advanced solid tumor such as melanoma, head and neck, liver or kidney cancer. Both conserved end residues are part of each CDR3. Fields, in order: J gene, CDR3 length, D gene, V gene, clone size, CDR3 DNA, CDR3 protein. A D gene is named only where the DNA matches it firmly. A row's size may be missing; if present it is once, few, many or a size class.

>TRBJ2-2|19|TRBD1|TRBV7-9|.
TGTGCCAGCAGCTCACCCCTGGGGGGACAGGGGAGGAACACCGGGGAGCTGTTTTTT
CASSSPLGGQGRNTGELFF
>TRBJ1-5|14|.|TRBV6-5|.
TGTGCCAGCAGGACAGACCGGCTCGGTCAGCCCCAGCATTTT
CASRTDRLGQPQHF
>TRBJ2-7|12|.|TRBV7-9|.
TGTGCCAGCAGCTTTAGTCCCTACGAGCAGTACTTC
CASSFSPYEQYF
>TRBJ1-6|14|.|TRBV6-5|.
TGTGCCAGCAGTTACGGCACTCGCAGCTCACCCCTCCACTTT
CASSYGTRSSPLHF
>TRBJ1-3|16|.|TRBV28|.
TGTGCCAGCAGTCCGCGAGTTGGGGCTGATGGAAACACCATATATTTT
CASSPRVGADGNTIYF
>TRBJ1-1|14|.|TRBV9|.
TGTGCCAGCAGCGTAGGGGAGGGGCCCACTGAAGCTTTCTTT
CASSVGEGPTEAFF
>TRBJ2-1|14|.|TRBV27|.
TGTGCCAGCAAAAATGGGGGCTCCTACAATGAGCAGTTCTTC
CASKNGGSYNEQFF
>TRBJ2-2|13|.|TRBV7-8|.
TGTGCCAGCAGCAACCCGGGGGCCGGGGAGCTGTTTTTT
CASSNPGAGELFF
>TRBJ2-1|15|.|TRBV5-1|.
TGCGCCAGCACCCTAGACGACGGATCCTACAATGAGCAGTTCTTC
CASTLDDGSYNEQFF
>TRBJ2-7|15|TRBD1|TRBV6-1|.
TGTGCCAGCAGCGGAGCCCGGACAGGTGGAGACGAGCAGTACTTC
CASSGARTGGDEQYF
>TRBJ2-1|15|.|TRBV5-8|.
TGTGCCAGCAGCTTGGCAGGGGGAGGATACAATGAGCAGTTCTTC
CASSLAGGGYNEQFF
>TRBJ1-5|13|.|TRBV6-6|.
TGTGCCAGCAGTTACGGGGGGCCCCCGCCCCAGCATTTT
CASSYGGPPPQHF
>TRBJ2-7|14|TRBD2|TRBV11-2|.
TGTGCCAGCAGCCCCCGGGACTACCCCTACGAGCAGTACTTC
CASSPRDYPYEQYF
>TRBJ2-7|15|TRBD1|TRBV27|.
TGTGCCAGCAGTCCCCACCAGACAGGGGGCTTCGAGCAGTACTTC
CASSPHQTGGFEQYF
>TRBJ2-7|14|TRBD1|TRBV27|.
TGTGCCAGCAGTTTGGACAGGGGGAGCTACGAGCAGTACTTC
CASSLDRGSYEQYF
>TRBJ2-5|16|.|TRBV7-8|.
TGTGCCAGCAGCCGACCCCGGTGGCAGGGGGGAGAGACCCAGTACTTC
CASSRPRWQGGETQYF
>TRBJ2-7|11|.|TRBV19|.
TGTGCCAGTAGTCGCGGGTACGAGCAGTACTTC
CASSRGYEQYF
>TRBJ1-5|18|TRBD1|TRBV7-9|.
TGTGCCAGCAGCTTAGAAGGTGGACAGGGATTTGGCAATCAGCCCCAGCATTTT
CASSLEGGQGFGNQPQHF
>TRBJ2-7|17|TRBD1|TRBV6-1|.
TGTGCCAGCAGTGAAGCGCTAATACAGGGGGTTTCCTACGAGCAGTACTTC
CASSEALIQGVSYEQYF
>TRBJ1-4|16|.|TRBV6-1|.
TGTGCCAGCAGTGAAGCAAACGGGGCAACTAATGAAAAACTGTTTTTT
CASSEANGATNEKLFF
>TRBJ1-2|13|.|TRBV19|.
TGTGCCAGTACGGACAGTTATAACTATGGCTACACCTTC
CASTDSYNYGYTF
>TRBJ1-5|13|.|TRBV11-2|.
TGTGCCAGCAGCCGAGGCACCAATCAGCCCCAGCATTTT
CASSRGTNQPQHF
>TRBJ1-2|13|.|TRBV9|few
TGTGCCAGCAGCGTAGGTGACATACCTGGCTACACCTTC
CASSVGDIPGYTF
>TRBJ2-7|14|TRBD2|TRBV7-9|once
TGTGCCAGCAGCTTAGGTAGCGGGAGCGGCGAGCAGTACTTC
CASSLGSGSGEQYF
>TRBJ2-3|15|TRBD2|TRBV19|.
TGTGCCAGTAGTGCGGGACTAGTGAGCACAGATACGCAGTATTTT
CASSAGLVSTDTQYF
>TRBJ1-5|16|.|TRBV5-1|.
TGCGCCAGCAGCTTGTACCCAGGGTCGAGCAATCAGCCCCAGCATTTT
CASSLYPGSSNQPQHF
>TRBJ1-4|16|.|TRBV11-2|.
TGTGCCAGCAGCCCTAATGTCGGTGGTACTAATGAAAAACTGTTTTTT
CASSPNVGGTNEKLFF
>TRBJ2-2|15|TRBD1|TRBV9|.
TGTGCCAGCAGCGTTAAGACAGGGACCACCGGGGAGCTGTTTTTT
CASSVKTGTTGELFF
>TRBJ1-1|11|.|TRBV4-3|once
TGCGCCAGCAGCCAAGGGTTTTGGGCTTTCTTT
CASSQGFWAFF
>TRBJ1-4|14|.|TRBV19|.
TGTGCCAGTAGTATCGAGACGCGGGGGGAAAAACTGTTTTTT
CASSIETRGEKLFF
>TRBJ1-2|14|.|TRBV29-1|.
TGCAGCGTTGAAGATACGGTGCTTAACTATGGCTACACCTTC
CSVEDTVLNYGYTF
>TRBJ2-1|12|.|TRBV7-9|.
TGTGCCAGCAGCGCCATATCTGGTGAGCAGTTCTTC
CASSAISGEQFF
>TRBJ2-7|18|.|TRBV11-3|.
TGTGCCAGCAGCCCCCCCAGGCGGGAAACTCCTAAACCCTACGAGCAGTACTTC
CASSPPRRETPKPYEQYF
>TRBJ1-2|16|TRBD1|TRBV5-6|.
TGTGCCAGCAGTAGAAAGGGACAGGGAAGGAGCTATGGCTACACCTTC
CASSRKGQGRSYGYTF
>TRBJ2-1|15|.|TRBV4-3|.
TGCGCCAGCAGCCCCCGGTTCTGGTTTGGCAATGAGCAGTTCTTC
CASSPRFWFGNEQFF
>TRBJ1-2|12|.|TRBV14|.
TGTGCCAGCAGCCAAGATTGGCAGGGCTACACCTTC
CASSQDWQGYTF
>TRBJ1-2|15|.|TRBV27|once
TGTGCCAGCAGTGTAGCCCGCGGTTGGGCCTATGGCTACACCTTC
CASSVARGWAYGYTF